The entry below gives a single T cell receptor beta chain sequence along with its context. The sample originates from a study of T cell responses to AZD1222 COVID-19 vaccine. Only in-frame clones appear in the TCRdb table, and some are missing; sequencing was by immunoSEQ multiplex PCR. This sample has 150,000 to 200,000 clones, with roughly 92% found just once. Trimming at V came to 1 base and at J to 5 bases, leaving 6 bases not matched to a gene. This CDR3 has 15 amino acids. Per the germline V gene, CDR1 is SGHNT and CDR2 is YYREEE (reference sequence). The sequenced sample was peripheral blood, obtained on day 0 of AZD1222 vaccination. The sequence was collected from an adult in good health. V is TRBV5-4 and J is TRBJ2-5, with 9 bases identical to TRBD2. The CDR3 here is CASSLRREGPETQYF. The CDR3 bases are TGTGCCAGCAGCTTGCGGCGGGAGGGCCCCGAGACCCAGTACTTC.